The 4 T cell receptor beta chains below come from one sample, sequenced in a study of blood T cell repertoires in COVID-19. TCRdb's table, derived via immunoSEQ multiplex PCR, lists solely in-frame clones and lacks some. The sample shows roughly 20,000 clones, 70% to 90% of them seen only once. The sequencing sample was made of peripheral blood. Source of these receptors: a woman older than 75 with active COVID-19.

This clone was observed once. The chain has TRBV7-9 and TRBJ1-4, with D perhaps TRBD1 (5 bases). V lost 1 base and J lost 7, with 16 bases in between. Per germline, CDR1 SEHNR and CDR2 FQNEAQ (reference sequence). The CDR3 totals 16 residues. CDR3 in DNA: TGTGCCAGCAGCTTAGACAGAGCCCCCGGGGGTGAAAAACTGTTTTTT. Translation gives CASSLDRAPGGEKLFF. Looking up the rest from reference TRBV7-9 and TRBJ1-4 gives the full variable domain: DTGVSQNPRHKITKRGQNVTFRCDPISEHNRLYWYRQTLGQGPEFLTYFQNEAQLEKSRLLSDRFSAERPKGSFSTLEIQRTEQGDSAMYLCASSLDRAPGGEKLFFGSGTQLSVL.

This clone was seen a few times. The chain links TRBV6-2 or TRBV6-3 to TRBJ1-1; the D is unclear. This CDR3 is 15 amino acids long. V was shortened by 2 bases and J by 5 bases, with 15 bases between the two germline ends. Germline V gene sequence: CDR1 MNHEY, CDR2 SVGEGT. The CDR3 loop reads CASSYRPQAGTEAFF. The CDR3 DNA reads TGTGCCAGCAGTTACAGGCCGCAGGCGGGGACTGAAGCTTTCTTT.

CDR3 sequence reads: CATSDFRTGEQFF. The DNA for the CDR3 is TGTGCCACCAGTGATTTCCGAACAGGAGAGCAGTTCTTC. The genes are TRBV24-1 and TRBJ2-1, with a weak D call TRBD1 (5 bases). This CDR3 is built from 13 residues. Germline-derived CDR1 and CDR2 are KGHDR and SFDVKD. Trimming took off 1 base at V and 10 bases at J, with 10 bases between the two ends.

The rearrangement links TRBV6-6 to TRBJ1-2; no firm D call. This CDR3 region has 14 residues. The germline V gene encodes CDR1 MNHNY and CDR2 SVGAGI (reference sequence). The ends were cut back, 1 base at V and 0 bases at J, with 6 bases in the middle. This CDR3 is CASSYLETNYGYTF. The CDR3 DNA reads TGTGCCAGCAGTTACTTGGAGACTAACTATGGCTACACCTTC.